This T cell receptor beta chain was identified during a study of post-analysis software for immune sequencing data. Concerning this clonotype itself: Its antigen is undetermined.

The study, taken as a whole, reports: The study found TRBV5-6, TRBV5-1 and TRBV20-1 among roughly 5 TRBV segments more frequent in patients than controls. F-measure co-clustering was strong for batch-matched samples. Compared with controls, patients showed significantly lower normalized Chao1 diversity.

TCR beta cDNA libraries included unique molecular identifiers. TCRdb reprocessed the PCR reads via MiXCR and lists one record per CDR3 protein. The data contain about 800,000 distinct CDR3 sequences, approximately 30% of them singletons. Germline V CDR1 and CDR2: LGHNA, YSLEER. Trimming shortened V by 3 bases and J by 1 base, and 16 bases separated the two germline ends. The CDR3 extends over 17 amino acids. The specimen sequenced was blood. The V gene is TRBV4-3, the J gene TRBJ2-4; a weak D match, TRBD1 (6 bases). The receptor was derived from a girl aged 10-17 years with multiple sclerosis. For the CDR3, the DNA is TGCGCCAGCAGCCAGTCAAAGGACAGAGAGGCCAAAAACATTCAGTACTTC. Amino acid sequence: CASSQSKDREAKNIQYF.